This is a list of T cell receptor beta chains from one sample in a study of blood T cell repertoires in COVID-19. Assay used: immunoSEQ multiplex PCR; TCRdb lists only in-frame clones, some missing. Of approximately 300,000 clones in the sample, 85% were seen once. Sequences were obtained from PBMCs or T cells enriched from blood (not recorded which). These TCRs come from a woman aged 25 to 45 who had been exposed to COVID-19. The CDR3 runs from the conserved cysteine through the conserved F or W. A D gene is named only where the DNA matches it firmly. Clone size is stated in some rows and not others, as once, few, many or a class when expanded.

abundance: -; v_gene: TRBV6-5; j_gene: TRBJ2-7; d_gene: TRBD2; CDR3nt: TGTGCCAGCGGTACGACTAGCGTGGAGGCCTACGAGCAGTACTTC; CDR3aa: CASGTTSVEAYEQYF
abundance: -; v_gene: TRBV28; j_gene: TRBJ1-5; d_gene: -; CDR3nt: TGTGCCAGCCTAATAGGAGGATCCGCCAATCAGCCCCAGCATTTT; CDR3aa: CASLIGGSANQPQHF
abundance: -; v_gene: TRBV6-5; j_gene: TRBJ2-7; d_gene: TRBD1; CDR3nt: TGTGCCAGCAGGCGGACAGGGGGGGAGCAGTACTTC; CDR3aa: CASRRTGGEQYF
abundance: -; v_gene: TRBV18; j_gene: TRBJ2-7; d_gene: TRBD2; CDR3nt: TGTGCCAGCTCACCCAGCGGGAGGAGCTCCTACGAGCAGTACTTC; CDR3aa: CASSPSGRSSYEQYF
abundance: -; v_gene: TRBV19; j_gene: TRBJ2-4; d_gene: TRBD1; CDR3nt: TGTGCCAGTAGTAGAGGACGGGACAGGGGAAACATTCAGTACTTC; CDR3aa: CASSRGRDRGNIQYF
abundance: -; v_gene: TRBV25-1; j_gene: TRBJ2-5; d_gene: TRBD1; CDR3nt: TGTGCCAGCAGTGAATGGCAGGGGGCAGGGGAGACCCAGTACTTC; CDR3aa: CASSEWQGAGETQYF
abundance: -; v_gene: TRBV5-1; j_gene: TRBJ2-7; d_gene: TRBD1; CDR3nt: TGCGCCAGCAGCCGGGACAGGGGGTTAACGGATGAGCAGTACTTC; CDR3aa: CASSRDRGLTDEQYF
abundance: -; v_gene: TRBV28; j_gene: TRBJ2-3; d_gene: -; CDR3nt: TGTGCTTCAAAGGTCGGGGTGAGAGATACGCAGTATTTT; CDR3aa: CASKVGVRDTQYF
abundance: many; v_gene: TRBV30; j_gene: TRBJ1-3; d_gene: -; CDR3nt: TGTGCCTGGGGCAGGGGCTCTGGAAACACCATATATTTT; CDR3aa: CAWGRGSGNTIYF
abundance: -; v_gene: TRBV6-4; j_gene: TRBJ1-2; d_gene: TRBD1; CDR3nt: TGTGCCAGCAGTGGGGTGACAGGGGGCCCCATCCGGGGCTACACCTTC; CDR3aa: CASSGVTGGPIRGYTF
abundance: -; v_gene: TRBV27; j_gene: TRBJ2-3; d_gene: TRBD1; CDR3nt: TGTGCCAGCAGTTTGGGGGCAGGGGGCTACACAGATACGCAGTATTTT; CDR3aa: CASSLGAGGYTDTQYF
abundance: -; v_gene: TRBV6-4; j_gene: TRBJ2-3; d_gene: TRBD2; CDR3nt: TGTGCCAGCAGTGTAGAACGGGGGGGCCGAGATACGCAGTATTTT; CDR3aa: CASSVERGGRDTQYF
abundance: -; v_gene: TRBV3-1/TRBV3-2; j_gene: TRBJ2-1; d_gene: -; CDR3nt: TGTGCCAGCAGCCAATTGTCGGGAGACAGGGATAAGGGCAATGAGCAGTTCTTC; CDR3aa: CASSQLSGDRDKGNEQFF
abundance: -; v_gene: TRBV24-1; j_gene: TRBJ1-1; d_gene: TRBD1; CDR3nt: TGTGCCACCAGGGGACAGGGTACTGAAGCTTTCTTT; CDR3aa: CATRGQGTEAFF
abundance: once; v_gene: TRBV15; j_gene: TRBJ1-1; d_gene: -; CDR3nt: TGTGCCACCAGACGTCAGGGGAGGGACACTGAAGCTTTCTTT; CDR3aa: CATRRQGRDTEAFF
abundance: -; v_gene: TRBV4-1; j_gene: TRBJ1-3; d_gene: -; CDR3nt: TGCGCCAGCAGCCAAGATCCCTTTGGGAGGTCTGGAAACACCATATATTTT; CDR3aa: CASSQDPFGRSGNTIYF
abundance: few; v_gene: TRBV27; j_gene: TRBJ1-5; d_gene: TRBD1; CDR3nt: TGTGCCAGCAGTACCCGGACAGGGGGAGGTCAGCCCCAGCATTTT; CDR3aa: CASSTRTGGGQPQHF
abundance: few; v_gene: TRBV6-5; j_gene: TRBJ1-6; d_gene: -; CDR3nt: TGTGCCAGCAGTTACTCGAATAGTATCTATAATTCACCCCTCCACTTT; CDR3aa: CASSYSNSIYNSPLHF
abundance: -; v_gene: TRBV30; j_gene: TRBJ1-1; d_gene: TRBD1; CDR3nt: TGTGCCTGGAGTGCGACAGGGGGCCTCATGAACACTGAAGCTTTCTTT; CDR3aa: CAWSATGGLMNTEAFF
abundance: -; v_gene: TRBV7-2; j_gene: TRBJ2-5; d_gene: -; CDR3nt: TGTGCCAGCAGCTTAGGGACTGGGCGACAAGAGACCCAGTACTTC; CDR3aa: CASSLGTGRQETQYF
abundance: -; v_gene: TRBV6-4; j_gene: TRBJ2-7; d_gene: -; CDR3nt: TGTGCCAGCAGAGAGGAGGGTTACTACGAGCAGTACTTC; CDR3aa: CASREEGYYEQYF
abundance: -; v_gene: TRBV5-1; j_gene: TRBJ2-7; d_gene: TRBD1; CDR3nt: TGCGCCAGCAGCTCCAAACCGGGACAGGGGGGCTACGAGCAGTACTTC; CDR3aa: CASSSKPGQGGYEQYF
abundance: -; v_gene: TRBV27; j_gene: TRBJ2-3; d_gene: -; CDR3nt: TGTGCCAGCAAGCCGGGGTCATCCACAGATACGCAGTATTTT; CDR3aa: CASKPGSSTDTQYF
abundance: -; v_gene: TRBV7-8; j_gene: TRBJ2-7; d_gene: -; CDR3nt: TGTGCCAGCAGCCTTCGGAGCGTCGGCCTCTCCTACGAGCAGTACTTC; CDR3aa: CASSLRSVGLSYEQYF
abundance: -; v_gene: TRBV14; j_gene: TRBJ1-1; d_gene: TRBD1; CDR3nt: TGTGCCAGCAGCGGGACAGGGGGCACTGAAGCTTTCTTT; CDR3aa: CASSGTGGTEAFF
abundance: -; v_gene: TRBV7-9; j_gene: TRBJ2-4; d_gene: -; CDR3nt: TGTGCCAGCAGCTTAGAGTTGACAACAGGGAGATCGGCCAAAAACATTCAGTACTTC; CDR3aa: CASSLELTTGRSAKNIQYF